These T cell receptor beta chains were read from a single sample in a study of PD-1 blockade in classical Hodgkin lymphoma. Sequencing was performed with immunoSEQ multiplex PCR; in TCRdb, only in-frame clones are kept and a portion is missing. The sample consists of about 17,000 clones, less than 75% of them appearing once. The sample consisted of peripheral blood mononuclear cells (PBMCs), taken before the fourth cycle of nivolumab. The receptors here all came from a human donor with classical Hodgkin lymphoma. The CDR3 runs from the conserved cysteine through the conserved F or W. A D gene is named only where the DNA matches it firmly. Rows give clone size only sometimes, using once, few, many, or a class for an expanded clone.

TRBV6-5	TRBJ2-2	16	TRBD2	NA	TGTGCCAGCAGTTTGCCGCTAGCGGGAGGCACCGGGGAGCTGTTTTTT	CASSLPLAGGTGELFF
TRBV19	TRBJ1-1	15	TRBD1	once	TGTGCCAGTACCACCTCCGACAGGGGGAACACTGAAGCTTTCTTT	CASTTSDRGNTEAFF
TRBV7-2	TRBJ2-7	15	TRBD2	NA	TGTGCCAGCAGCCCTGGAGGGGCGGGAGACTACGAGCAGTACTTC	CASSPGGAGDYEQYF
TRBV9	TRBJ2-7	15	NA	few	TGTGCCAGCAGCCCTAGATCTACCGTACCCTACGAGCAGTACTTC	CASSPRSTVPYEQYF
TRBV19	TRBJ2-2	17	TRBD1	NA	TGTGCCAGTAGTCCGCGAGGGGACAGTGCGAACACCGGGGAGCTGTTTTTT	CASSPRGDSANTGELFF
TRBV28	TRBJ2-7	14	TRBD2	once	TGTGCCAGCAGTTTAGGGACTACTCTCTACGAGCAGTACTTC	CASSLGTTLYEQYF
TRBV7-9	TRBJ1-6	16	NA	NA	TGTGCCAGCAGCCTATCCGCCTTGGGGCCTTATTCACCCCTCCACTTT	CASSLSALGPYSPLHF
TRBV9	TRBJ2-3	15	TRBD2	NA	TGTGCCAGCAGCGTGGCTAGCGGGAGTGCAGATACGCAGTATTTT	CASSVASGSADTQYF
TRBV7-2	TRBJ2-1	15	NA	NA	TGTGCCAGCAGCCCGGGTGGCCGGTCCTACAATGAGCAGTTCTTC	CASSPGGRSYNEQFF
TRBV5-4	TRBJ1-1	16	NA	once	TGTGCCAGCAGCTTGGAGGAGGGCAACATGAACACTGAAGCTTTCTTT	CASSLEEGNMNTEAFF
TRBV27	TRBJ2-5	14	NA	NA	TGTGCCAGCAGTCCCCTCTCGTACCAAGAGACCCAGTACTTC	CASSPLSYQETQYF
TRBV28	TRBJ1-5	15	NA	NA	TGTGCCAGCAGTTTAGAGGTCAGGGGCAATCAGCCCCGGCATTTT	CASSLEVRGNQPRHF
TRBV5-5	TRBJ2-3	15	TRBD1	NA	TGTGCCAGCAGCACCGGACAGGGGGCCGGAGATACGCAGTATTTT	CASSTGQGAGDTQYF
TRBV20-1	TRBJ1-1	11	NA	NA	TGCAGTGCTCCAGGTTTTCCCGAAGCTTTCTTT	CSAPGFPEAFF
TRBV10-3	TRBJ1-2	15	TRBD1	NA	TGTGCCATCAGTGGCAAACAGGGGGATTCCTATGGCTACACCTTC	CAISGKQGDSYGYTF
TRBV30	TRBJ1-2	13	NA	NA	TGTGCCTGGAGGGGAAACGTTGCCTATGGCTACACCTTC	CAWRGNVAYGYTF
TRBV27	TRBJ1-5	15	NA	NA	TGTGCCAGCAGTTTAGCCTGGGACAACAATCAGCCCCAGCATTTT	CASSLAWDNNQPQHF
TRBV28	TRBJ2-6	16	NA	NA	TGTGCCAGCCATGAGGAGAGGAGCTCTGGGGCCAACGTCCTGACTTTC	CASHEERSSGANVLTF
TRBV9	TRBJ1-2	15	TRBD1	NA	TGTGCCAGCAGCGCCCGCACAGGGGAACCCTATGGCTACACCTTC	CASSARTGEPYGYTF
TRBV27	TRBJ1-3	14	NA	NA	TGTGCCAGCAGTCTGTCCCGAGGAGAGGACACCATATATTTT	CASSLSRGEDTIYF
TRBV5-6	TRBJ2-1	13	TRBD1	NA	TGTGCCAGCAGCTCCTACCGGGGACAGGGTATCCTCTTC	CASSSYRGQGILF
TRBV5-1	TRBJ2-7	20	NA	few	TGCGCCAGCAGCTTGGGGCCGCGGACAGGGGCGCGGGGGGGTTCCTACGAGCAGTACTTC	CASSLGPRTGARGGSYEQYF
TRBV11-3	TRBJ2-3	12	NA	few	TGTGCCAGCAGCTTAGAAGGTGGAGAACAGTATTTT	CASSLEGGEQYF
TRBV5-1	TRBJ2-6	16	NA	NA	TGCGCCAGCAGCTTGGGTGACGGGTCTGGGGCCAACGTCCTGACTTTC	CASSLGDGSGANVLTF
TRBV4-1	TRBJ1-2	14	NA	few	TGCGCCAGCAGCCAAGATCGACAGGTATATGGCTACACCTTC	CASSQDRQVYGYTF
TRBV27	TRBJ2-7	14	NA	few	TGTGCCAGCAGCCTCGTAGGTAGCTTCTACGAGCAGTACTTC	CASSLVGSFYEQYF
TRBV29-1	TRBJ2-7	13	TRBD2	once	TGCAGCGTTAGGACTAGCGGGAGCTACGAGCAGTACTTC	CSVRTSGSYEQYF
TRBV5-4	TRBJ2-2	16	TRBD1	NA	TGTGCCAGCAGCTCTACCCGGGACAGCAACACCGGGGAGCTGTTTTTT	CASSSTRDSNTGELFF
TRBV20-1	TRBJ2-1	11	NA	NA	TGCAGTGCCCGAGGTGGGTATGAGCAGTTCTTC	CSARGGYEQFF
TRBV7-9	TRBJ2-1	13	NA	NA	TGTGCCAGCAGACATAGGGGTCCCAATGAGCAGTTCTTC	CASRHRGPNEQFF
TRBV29-1	TRBJ2-4	11	NA	once	TGCAGCGTTGACAGCAAAAACATTCAGTACTTC	CSVDSKNIQYF
TRBV7-9	TRBJ2-1	17	NA	NA	TGTGCCAGCAGCCCCCTTCCCAGCGGGCTTTCCTACAATGAGCAGTTCTTC	CASSPLPSGLSYNEQFF
TRBV11-2	TRBJ1-4	14	NA	NA	TGTGCCAGCAGCTTCTTAACAGGGATGGCAAAACTGTTTTTT	CASSFLTGMAKLFF
TRBV27	TRBJ1-1	14	NA	few	TGTGCCAGCAGTTGGACAGTTCTTGACACTGAAGCTTTCTTT	CASSWTVLDTEAFF
TRBV5-4	TRBJ1-2	16	NA	NA	TGTGCCAGCAGCTTTTGGGGGCTCAATTCTCACTATGGCTACACCTTC	CASSFWGLNSHYGYTF
TRBV19	TRBJ2-5	14	TRBD1	once	TGTGCCAGTAATTGGGGGACAGACCAAGAGACCCAGTACTTC	CASNWGTDQETQYF
TRBV2	TRBJ1-1	14	TRBD1	few	TGTGCCAGCCGGAGGGGACAGGGTTTCACTGAAGCTTTCTTT	CASRRGQGFTEAFF
TRBV27	TRBJ2-7	14	TRBD2	medium-sized	TGTGCCAGCAGCGGACTAGCGGCCCCCTACGAGCAGTACTTC	CASSGLAAPYEQYF
TRBV28	TRBJ2-1	13	NA	few	TGTGCCAGCACCGTAGGGGCGAGGGGCGTGCAGTTCTTC	CASTVGARGVQFF
TRBV4-1	TRBJ2-4	19	TRBD2	NA	TGCGCCAGCAGCCTCGTAGCGGGAGGGGGGAACCTAGCCAAAAACATTCAGTACTTC	CASSLVAGGGNLAKNIQYF
TRBV5-1	TRBJ2-5	17	TRBD1	NA	TGCGCCAGCAGCCGCGGACAGGGACTTATTAACCAAGAGACCCAGTACTTC	CASSRGQGLINQETQYF
TRBV2	TRBJ1-4	13	NA	NA	TGTGCCAGCAGTCCAGGGACTAATGAAAAACTGTTTTTT	CASSPGTNEKLFF
TRBV25-1	TRBJ2-3	12	NA	few	TGTGCCAGCAGTTCCAGCACAGATACGCAGTATTTT	CASSSSTDTQYF
TRBV9	TRBJ2-3	14	NA	NA	TGTGCCAGCAGCGTACGCCCATCCGAAGATACGCAGTATTTT	CASSVRPSEDTQYF
TRBV9	TRBJ1-4	14	NA	few	TGTGCCAGCAGCGTAGAGGGAGGAGGAGAAAAACTGTTTTTT	CASSVEGGGEKLFF
TRBV15	TRBJ2-2	14	NA	once	TGTGCCACCAGCAGAGTTCTGAACACCGGGGAGCTGTTTTTT	CATSRVLNTGELFF
TRBV6-1	TRBJ2-1	11	NA	NA	TGTGCCAGCATTAGGGGGAATGAGCAGTTCTTC	CASIRGNEQFF
TRBV5-8	TRBJ1-2	12	NA	NA	TGTGCCAGCAGCCCCAACGGGGACGGCTACACCTTC	CASSPNGDGYTF
TRBV7-2	TRBJ1-2	14	TRBD1	NA	TGTGCCAGCAGCATCGGGACAGGGAACTATGGCTACACCTTC	CASSIGTGNYGYTF
TRBV19	TRBJ1-5	19	TRBD1	NA	TGTGCCAGCGTGGGTCCGGGACAGGGTTCGTTTGGCCGCAATCAGCCCCAGCATTTT	CASVGPGQGSFGRNQPQHF